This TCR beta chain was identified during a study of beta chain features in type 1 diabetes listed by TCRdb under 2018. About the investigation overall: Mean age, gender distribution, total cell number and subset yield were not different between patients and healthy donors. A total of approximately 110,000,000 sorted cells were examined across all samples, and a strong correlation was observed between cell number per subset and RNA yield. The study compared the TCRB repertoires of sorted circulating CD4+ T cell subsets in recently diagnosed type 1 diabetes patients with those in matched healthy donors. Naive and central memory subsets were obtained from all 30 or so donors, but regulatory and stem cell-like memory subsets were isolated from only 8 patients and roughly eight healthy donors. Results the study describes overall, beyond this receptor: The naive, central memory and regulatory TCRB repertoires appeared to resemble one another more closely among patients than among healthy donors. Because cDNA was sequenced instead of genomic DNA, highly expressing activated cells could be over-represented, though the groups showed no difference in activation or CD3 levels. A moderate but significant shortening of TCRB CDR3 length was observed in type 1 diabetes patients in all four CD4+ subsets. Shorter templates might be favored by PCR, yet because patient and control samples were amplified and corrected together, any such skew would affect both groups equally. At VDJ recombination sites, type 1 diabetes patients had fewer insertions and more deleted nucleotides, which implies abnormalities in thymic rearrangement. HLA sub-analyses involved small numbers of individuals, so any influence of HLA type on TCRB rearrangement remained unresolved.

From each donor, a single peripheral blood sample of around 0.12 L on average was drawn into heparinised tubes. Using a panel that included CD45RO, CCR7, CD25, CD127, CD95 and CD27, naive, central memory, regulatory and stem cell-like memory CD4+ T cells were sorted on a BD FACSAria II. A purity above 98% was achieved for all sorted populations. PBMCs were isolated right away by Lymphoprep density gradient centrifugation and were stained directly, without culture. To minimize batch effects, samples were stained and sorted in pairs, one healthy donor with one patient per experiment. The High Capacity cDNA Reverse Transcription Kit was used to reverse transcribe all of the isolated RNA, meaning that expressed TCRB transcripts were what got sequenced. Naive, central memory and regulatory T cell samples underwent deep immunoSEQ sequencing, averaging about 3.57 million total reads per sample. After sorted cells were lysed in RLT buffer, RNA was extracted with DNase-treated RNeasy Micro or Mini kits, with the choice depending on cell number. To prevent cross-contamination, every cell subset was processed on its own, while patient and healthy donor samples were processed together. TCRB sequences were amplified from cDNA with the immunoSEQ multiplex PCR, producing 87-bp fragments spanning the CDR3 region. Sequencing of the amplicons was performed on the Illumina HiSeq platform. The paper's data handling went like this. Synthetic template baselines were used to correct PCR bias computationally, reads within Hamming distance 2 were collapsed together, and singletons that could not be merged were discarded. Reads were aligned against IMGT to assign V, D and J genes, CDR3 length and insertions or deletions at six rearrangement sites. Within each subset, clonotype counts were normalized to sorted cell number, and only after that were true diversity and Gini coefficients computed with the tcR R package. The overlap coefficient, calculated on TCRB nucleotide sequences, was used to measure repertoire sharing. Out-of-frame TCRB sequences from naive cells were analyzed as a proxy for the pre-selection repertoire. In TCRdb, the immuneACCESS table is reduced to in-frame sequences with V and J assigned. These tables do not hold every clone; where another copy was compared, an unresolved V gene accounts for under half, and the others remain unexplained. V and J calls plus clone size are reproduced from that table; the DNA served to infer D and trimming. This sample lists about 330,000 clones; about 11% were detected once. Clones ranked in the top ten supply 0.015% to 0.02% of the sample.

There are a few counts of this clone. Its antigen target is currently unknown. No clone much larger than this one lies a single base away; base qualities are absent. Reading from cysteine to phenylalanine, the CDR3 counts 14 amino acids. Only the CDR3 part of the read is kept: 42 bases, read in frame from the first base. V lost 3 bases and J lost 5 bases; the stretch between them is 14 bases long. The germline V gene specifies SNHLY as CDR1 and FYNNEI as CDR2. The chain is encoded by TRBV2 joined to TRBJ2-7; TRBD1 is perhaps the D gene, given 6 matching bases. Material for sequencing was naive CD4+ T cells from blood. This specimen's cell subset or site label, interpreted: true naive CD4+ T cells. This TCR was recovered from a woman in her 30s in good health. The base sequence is TGTGCCAGCAGTGAGGTTGGCAGGGGAGACGAGCAGTACTTC. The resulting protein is CASSEVGRGDEQYF. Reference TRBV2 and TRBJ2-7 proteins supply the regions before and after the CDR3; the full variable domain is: EPEVTQTPSHQVTQMGQEVILRCVPISNHLYFYWYRQILGQKVEFLVSFYNNEISEKSEIFDDQFSVERPDGSNFTLKIRSTKLEDSAMYFCASSEVGRGDEQYFGPGTRLTVT.